Listed here is a single TCR beta chain. Its antigen target is currently unknown. No clone much larger than this one lies a single base away; base qualities are absent. These data belong to a study of blood T cell repertoires in COVID-19 (dated by TCRdb to 2018 to 2021). The study in broad terms: Samples covering the acute and convalescent phases of COVID-19 were provided by collaborators in the United States, Italy and Spain. The repertoires were made available in a free public database intended to serve as a resource for research on the immune response to SARS-CoV-2. Subjects who had been exposed to COVID-19, were actively infected with it, or had recovered from it provided the deeply sampled blood TCRbeta repertoires that made up the dataset. The prospective study material was composed of cDNA or gDNA derived from T cells, B-cell-depleted T cells, or PBMCs. Where available, HLA class I and class II types were obtained from metadata supplied by the sample provider rather than from assay-based typing. Sample metadata almost always included a de-identified subject ID, COVID-19 status, age in years and sex. The samples were drawn from two sources: the first 160 participants of the ongoing ImmuneRACE study, and 1,254 subjects contributed by 6 global collaborators.

TCRbeta CDR3 regions were amplified from genomic DNA by means of the immunoSEQ Assay, a bias-controlled multiplex PCR. In the paper's pipeline: The number of nucleated cells in each sample was estimated by amplification of reference gene primers within the assay. To quantify the absolute abundance of each unique TCRbeta CDR3 rearrangement, sequence reads were collapsed and filtered. For each sample, productive Simpson clonality was calculated by taking the square root of Simpson's diversity index across productive rearrangements. The table comes from immuneACCESS by way of TCRdb, which keeps in-frame sequences with V and J called. Part of the clones is missing from these tables; in studies checked, under half for an unresolved V gene and the rest for unknown reasons. From that table come the V and J calls and clone size; the DNA was used to work out D and trimming. Present in this sample are 120,000 or so clones, over 80% of which were seen just once. Of the sample, approximately 12% falls within the top ten clones.

Broad study findings and their caveats: The amount of clinical and demographic metadata varied by source and participant and was provided uncurated.

V ends up 6 bases short and J 4 bases short, with an unmatched junction base count of 2. From its cysteine to its phenylalanine, the CDR3 spans 13 amino acids. The DNA shown is the 39-base CDR3, in frame from base 1. CDR1 and CDR2 (KGHSH, LQKENI) derive from the germline V gene. Whole blood was collected in K2EDTA tubes by collaborating institutions according to the institutions' own protocols. For TCRbeta analysis, collaborator samples were shipped as frozen whole blood, as isolated PBMCs, or as DNA extracted from either sample type. The specimen was peripheral blood. The receptor was derived from a man between 60 and 75 years old with acute or convalescent COVID-19. Here the chain combines TRBV18 and TRBJ1-4, with 7 bases in between that match TRBD1. The CDR3 amino acid sequence is: CASSRDSNEKLFF. The DNA sequence follows: TGTGCCAGCTCCCGGGACAGTAATGAAAAACTGTTTTTT.